The following is a TCR beta chain sequence with its context. There is no known antigen for this receptor. The input lacks base qualities; no much larger clone sits a single base away. The sample belongs to a study of control samples from healthy donors and cancer patients (dated by TCRdb to 2020 to 2022). The CDR3, from cysteine to phenylalanine, totals 17 residues. Just the 51-base CDR3 DNA is kept, in frame starting at base 1. Library preparation employed the immunoSEQ multiplex PCR assay. TCRdb stores this immuneACCESS table with in-frame sequences only. Part of the clones is absent; in the studies checked, under half of the shortfall reflects unresolved V genes, and no reason is known for the rest. Here the sample has some 120,000 clones; roughly 91% occur a single time. Together, the top ten hold 1.5% to 2% of the sample.

Sequenced: PBMCs. The chain links TRBV21-1 with TRBJ1-6; whether TRBD1, the table's D call, matches the DNA was not checked. TRBV21-1 is classified as a pseudogene. This receptor was obtained from a man aged 50 to 60 with head and neck cancer. In nucleotides, the sequence is TGTGCCAGCAGCAAATACGAGGGGGACAAGGATAATTCACCCCTCCACTTT. This translates into CASSKYEGDKDNSPLHF.